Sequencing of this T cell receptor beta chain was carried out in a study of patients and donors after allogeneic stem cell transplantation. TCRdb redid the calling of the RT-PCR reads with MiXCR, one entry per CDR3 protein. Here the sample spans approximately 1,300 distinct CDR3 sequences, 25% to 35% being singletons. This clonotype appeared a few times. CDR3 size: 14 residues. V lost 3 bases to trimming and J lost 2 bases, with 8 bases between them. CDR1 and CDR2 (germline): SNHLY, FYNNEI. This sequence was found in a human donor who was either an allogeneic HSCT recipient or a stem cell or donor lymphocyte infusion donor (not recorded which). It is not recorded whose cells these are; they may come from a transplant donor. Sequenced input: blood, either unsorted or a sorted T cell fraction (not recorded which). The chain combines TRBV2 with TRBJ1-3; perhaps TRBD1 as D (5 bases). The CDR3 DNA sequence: TGTGCCAGCAGTGAGGGCAGGGCTGGAAACACCATATATTTT. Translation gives CASSEGRAGNTIYF. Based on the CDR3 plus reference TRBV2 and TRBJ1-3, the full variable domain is EPEVTQTPSHQVTQMGQEVILRCVPISNHLYFYWYRQILGQKVEFLVSFYNNEISEKSEIFDDQFSVERPDGSNFTLKIRSTKLEDSAMYFCASSEGRAGNTIYFGEGSWLTVV.